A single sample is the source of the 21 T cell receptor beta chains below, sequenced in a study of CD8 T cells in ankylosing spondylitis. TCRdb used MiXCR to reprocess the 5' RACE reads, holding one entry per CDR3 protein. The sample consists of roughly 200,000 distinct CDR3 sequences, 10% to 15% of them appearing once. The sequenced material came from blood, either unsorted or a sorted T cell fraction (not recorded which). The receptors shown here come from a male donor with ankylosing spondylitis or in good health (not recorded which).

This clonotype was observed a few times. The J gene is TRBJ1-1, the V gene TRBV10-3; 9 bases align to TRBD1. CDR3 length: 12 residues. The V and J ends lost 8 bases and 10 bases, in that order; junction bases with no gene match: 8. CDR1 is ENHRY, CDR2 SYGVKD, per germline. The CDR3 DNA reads TGTGCCATCTTGGATCCGGGACAGGGAGCTTTCTTT. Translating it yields CAILDPGQGAFF.

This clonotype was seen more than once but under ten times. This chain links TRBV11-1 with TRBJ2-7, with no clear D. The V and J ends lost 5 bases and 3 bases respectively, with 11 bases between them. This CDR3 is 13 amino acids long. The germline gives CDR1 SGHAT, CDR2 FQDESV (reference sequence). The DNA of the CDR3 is TGTGCCAGCAGCCCCGGGTCTTACTACGAGCAGTACTTC. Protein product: CASSPGSYYEQYF.

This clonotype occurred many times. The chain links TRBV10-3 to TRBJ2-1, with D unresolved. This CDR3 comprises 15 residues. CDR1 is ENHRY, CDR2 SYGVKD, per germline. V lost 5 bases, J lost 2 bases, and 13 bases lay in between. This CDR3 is CAISPDLEAYNEQFF. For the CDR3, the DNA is TGTGCCATCAGTCCCGACCTGGAAGCCTACAATGAGCAGTTCTTC.

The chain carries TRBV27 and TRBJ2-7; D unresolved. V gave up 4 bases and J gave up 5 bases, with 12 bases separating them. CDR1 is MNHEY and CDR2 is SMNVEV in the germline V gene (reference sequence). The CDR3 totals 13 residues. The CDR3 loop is CASSSGPYDEQYF. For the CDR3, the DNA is TGTGCCAGCAGTTCCGGACCATACGACGAGCAGTACTTC.

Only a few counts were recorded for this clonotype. The CDR3 coding sequence is TGTGCCAGCAGCTCACCGCAGGTGTTCTCTGGGGCCAACGTCCTGACTTTC. As protein: CASSSPQVFSGANVLTF. J is TRBJ2-6 and V is TRBV5-6; D remains ambiguous. CDR1 SGHDT and CDR2 YYEEEE come from the germline V gene. V gave up 3 bases and J gave up 0 bases, with 13 bases separating them. The CDR3 runs 17 residues.

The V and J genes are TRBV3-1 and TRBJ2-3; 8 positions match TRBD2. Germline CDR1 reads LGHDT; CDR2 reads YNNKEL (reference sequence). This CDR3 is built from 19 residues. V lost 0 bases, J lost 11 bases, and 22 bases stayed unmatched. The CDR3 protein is CASSQERGSGRHLRGMQYF. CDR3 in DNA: TGTGCCAGCAGCCAAGAAAGAGGGAGCGGGAGACACCTTCGGGGTATGCAGTATTTT.

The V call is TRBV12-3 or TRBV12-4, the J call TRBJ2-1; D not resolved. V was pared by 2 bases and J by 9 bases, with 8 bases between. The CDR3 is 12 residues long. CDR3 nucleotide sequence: TGTGCCAGCAGTTTAAGCCGGTTTGAGCAGTTCTTC. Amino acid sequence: CASSLSRFEQFF.

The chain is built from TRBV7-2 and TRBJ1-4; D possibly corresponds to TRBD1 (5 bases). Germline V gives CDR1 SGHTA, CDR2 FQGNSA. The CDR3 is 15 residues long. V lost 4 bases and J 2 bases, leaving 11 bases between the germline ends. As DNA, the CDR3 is TGTGCCAGCAGCTGGGGGTGGGGGACTAATGAAAAACTGTTTTTT. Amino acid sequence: CASSWGWGTNEKLFF. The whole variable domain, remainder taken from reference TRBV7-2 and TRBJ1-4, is GAGVSQSPSNKVTEKGKDVELRCDPISGHTALYWYRQSLGQGLEFLIYFQGNSAPDKSGLPSDRFSAERTGGSVSTLTIQRTQQEDSAVYLCASSWGWGTNEKLFFGSGTQLSVL.

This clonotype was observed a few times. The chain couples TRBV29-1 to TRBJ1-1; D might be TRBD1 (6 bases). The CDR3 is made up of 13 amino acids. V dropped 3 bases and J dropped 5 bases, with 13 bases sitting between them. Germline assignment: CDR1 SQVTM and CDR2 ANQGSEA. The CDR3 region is CSVDVSGATEAFF. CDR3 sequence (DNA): TGCAGCGTTGATGTATCAGGGGCAACTGAAGCTTTCTTT.

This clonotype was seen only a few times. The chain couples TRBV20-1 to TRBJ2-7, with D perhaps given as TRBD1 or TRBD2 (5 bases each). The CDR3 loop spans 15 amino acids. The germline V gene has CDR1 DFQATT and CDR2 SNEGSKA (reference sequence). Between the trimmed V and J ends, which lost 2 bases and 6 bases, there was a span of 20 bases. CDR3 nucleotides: TGCAGTGCTAGAAACCCTCGTTCCCCTGGGGGCGAGCAGTACTTC. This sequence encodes CSARNPRSPGGEQYF.

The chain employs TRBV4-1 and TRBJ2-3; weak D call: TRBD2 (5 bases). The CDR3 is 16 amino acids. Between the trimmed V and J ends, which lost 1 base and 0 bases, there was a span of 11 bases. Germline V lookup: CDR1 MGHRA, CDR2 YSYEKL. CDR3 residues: CASSQVYERSTDTQYF. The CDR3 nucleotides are TGCGCCAGCAGCCAAGTTTATGAGCGGAGCACAGATACGCAGTATTTT.

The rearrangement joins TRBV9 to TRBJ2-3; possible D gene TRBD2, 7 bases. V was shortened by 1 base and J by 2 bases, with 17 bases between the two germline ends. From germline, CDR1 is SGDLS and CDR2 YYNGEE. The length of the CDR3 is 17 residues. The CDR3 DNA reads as TGTGCCAGCAGCGTAAGGGGAGGGGGACAAGCCACAGATACGCAGTATTTT. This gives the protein CASSVRGGGQATDTQYF. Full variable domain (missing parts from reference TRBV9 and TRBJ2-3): DSGVTQTPKHLITATGQRVTLRCSPRSGDLSVYWYQQSLDQGLQFLIQYYNGEERAKGNILERFSAQQFPDLHSELNLSSLELGDSALYFCASSVRGGGQATDTQYFGPGTRLTVL.

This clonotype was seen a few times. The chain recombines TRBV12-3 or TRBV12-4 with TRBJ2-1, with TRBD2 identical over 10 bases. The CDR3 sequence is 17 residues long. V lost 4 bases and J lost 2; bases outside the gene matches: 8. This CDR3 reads CASSSVSGTSAYNEQFF. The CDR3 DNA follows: TGTGCCAGCAGTTCCGTCTCCGGGACTAGCGCCTACAATGAGCAGTTCTTC.

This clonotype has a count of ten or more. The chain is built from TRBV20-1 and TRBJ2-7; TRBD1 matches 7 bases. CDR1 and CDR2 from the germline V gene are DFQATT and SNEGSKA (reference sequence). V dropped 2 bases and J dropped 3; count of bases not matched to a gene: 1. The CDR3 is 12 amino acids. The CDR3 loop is CSARTGDYEQYF. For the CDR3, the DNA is TGCAGTGCTAGAACAGGGGACTACGAGCAGTACTTC.

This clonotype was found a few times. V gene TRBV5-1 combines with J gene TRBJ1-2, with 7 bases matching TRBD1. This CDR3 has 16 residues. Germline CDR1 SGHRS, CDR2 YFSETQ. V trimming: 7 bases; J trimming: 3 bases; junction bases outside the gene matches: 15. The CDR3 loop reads CASGTTTRDSHYGYTF. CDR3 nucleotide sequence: TGCGCCAGCGGGACTACAACCCGGGACAGCCACTATGGCTACACCTTC.

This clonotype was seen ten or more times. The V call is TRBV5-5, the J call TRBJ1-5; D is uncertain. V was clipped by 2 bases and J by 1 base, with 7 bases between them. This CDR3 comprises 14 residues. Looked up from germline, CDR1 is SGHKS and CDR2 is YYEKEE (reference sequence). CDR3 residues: CASSFGDSNQPQHF. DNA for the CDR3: TGTGCCAGCAGCTTTGGAGACAGCAATCAGCCCCAGCATTTT.

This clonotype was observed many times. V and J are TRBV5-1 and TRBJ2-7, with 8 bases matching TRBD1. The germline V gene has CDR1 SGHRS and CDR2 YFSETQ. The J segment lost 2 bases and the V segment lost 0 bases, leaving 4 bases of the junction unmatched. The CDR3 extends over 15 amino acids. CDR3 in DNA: TGCGCCAGCAGCTTGGACCCGGGACAGGCCTACGAGCAGTACTTC. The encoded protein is CASSLDPGQAYEQYF.

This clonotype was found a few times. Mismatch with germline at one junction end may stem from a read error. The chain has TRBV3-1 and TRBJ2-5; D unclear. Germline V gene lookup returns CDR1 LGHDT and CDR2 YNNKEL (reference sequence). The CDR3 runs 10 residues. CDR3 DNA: TGTGCCAGCAGCCAAGATCAGAAGATTTTC. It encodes CASSQDQKIF.

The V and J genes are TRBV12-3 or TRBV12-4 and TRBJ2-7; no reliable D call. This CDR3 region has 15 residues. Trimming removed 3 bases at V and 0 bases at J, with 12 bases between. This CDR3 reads CASSFGLKSSYEQYF. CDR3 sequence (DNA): TGTGCCAGCAGTTTTGGGCTAAAAAGCTCCTACGAGCAGTACTTC.

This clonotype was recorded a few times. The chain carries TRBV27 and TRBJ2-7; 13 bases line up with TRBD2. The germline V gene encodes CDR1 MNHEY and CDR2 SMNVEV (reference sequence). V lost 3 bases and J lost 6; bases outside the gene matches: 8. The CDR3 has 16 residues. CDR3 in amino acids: CASSFRTSGSSVEQYF. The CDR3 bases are TGTGCCAGCAGTTTTCGGACTAGCGGGAGCTCGGTCGAGCAGTACTTC.

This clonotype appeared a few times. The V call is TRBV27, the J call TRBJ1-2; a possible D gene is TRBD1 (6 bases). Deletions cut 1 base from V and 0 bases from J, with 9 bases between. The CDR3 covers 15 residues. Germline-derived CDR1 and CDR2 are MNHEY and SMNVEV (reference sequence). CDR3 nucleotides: TGTGCCAGCAGTTTATTCACAGGGACTAACTATGGCTACACCTTC. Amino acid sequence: CASSLFTGTNYGYTF.